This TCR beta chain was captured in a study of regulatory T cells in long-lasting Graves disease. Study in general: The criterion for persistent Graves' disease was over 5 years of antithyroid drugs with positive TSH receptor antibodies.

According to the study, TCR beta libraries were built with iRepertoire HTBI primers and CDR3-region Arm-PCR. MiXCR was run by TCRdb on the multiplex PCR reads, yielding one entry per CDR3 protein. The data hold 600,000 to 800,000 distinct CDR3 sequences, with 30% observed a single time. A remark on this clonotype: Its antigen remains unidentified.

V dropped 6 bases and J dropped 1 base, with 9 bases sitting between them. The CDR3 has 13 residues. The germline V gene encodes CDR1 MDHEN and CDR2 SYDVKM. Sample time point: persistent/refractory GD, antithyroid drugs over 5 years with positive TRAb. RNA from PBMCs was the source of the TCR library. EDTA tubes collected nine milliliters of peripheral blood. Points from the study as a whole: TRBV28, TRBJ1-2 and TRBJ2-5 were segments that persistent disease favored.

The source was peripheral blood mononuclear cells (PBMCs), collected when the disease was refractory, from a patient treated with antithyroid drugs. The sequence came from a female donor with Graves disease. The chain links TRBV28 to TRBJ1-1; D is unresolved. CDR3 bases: TGTGCCAGCAGCAACAAGGGGAACACTGAAGCTTTCTTT. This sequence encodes CASSNKGNTEAFF.